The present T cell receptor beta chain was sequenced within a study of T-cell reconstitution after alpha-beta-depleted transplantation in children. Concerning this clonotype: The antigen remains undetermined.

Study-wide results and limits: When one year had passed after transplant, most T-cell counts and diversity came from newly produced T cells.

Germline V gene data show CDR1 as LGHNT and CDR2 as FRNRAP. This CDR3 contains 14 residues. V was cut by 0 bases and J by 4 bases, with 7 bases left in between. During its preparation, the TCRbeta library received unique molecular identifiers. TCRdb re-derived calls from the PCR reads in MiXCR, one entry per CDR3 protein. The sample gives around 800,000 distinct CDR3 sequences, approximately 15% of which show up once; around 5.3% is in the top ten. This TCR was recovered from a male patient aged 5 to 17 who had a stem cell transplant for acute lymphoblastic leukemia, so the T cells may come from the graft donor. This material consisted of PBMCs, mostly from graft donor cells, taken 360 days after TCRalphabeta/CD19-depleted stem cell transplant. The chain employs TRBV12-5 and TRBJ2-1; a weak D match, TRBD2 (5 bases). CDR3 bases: TGTGCTAGTGGTTTGGTAGGAGGTTACAATGAGCAGTTCTTC. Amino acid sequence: CASGLVGGYNEQFF.